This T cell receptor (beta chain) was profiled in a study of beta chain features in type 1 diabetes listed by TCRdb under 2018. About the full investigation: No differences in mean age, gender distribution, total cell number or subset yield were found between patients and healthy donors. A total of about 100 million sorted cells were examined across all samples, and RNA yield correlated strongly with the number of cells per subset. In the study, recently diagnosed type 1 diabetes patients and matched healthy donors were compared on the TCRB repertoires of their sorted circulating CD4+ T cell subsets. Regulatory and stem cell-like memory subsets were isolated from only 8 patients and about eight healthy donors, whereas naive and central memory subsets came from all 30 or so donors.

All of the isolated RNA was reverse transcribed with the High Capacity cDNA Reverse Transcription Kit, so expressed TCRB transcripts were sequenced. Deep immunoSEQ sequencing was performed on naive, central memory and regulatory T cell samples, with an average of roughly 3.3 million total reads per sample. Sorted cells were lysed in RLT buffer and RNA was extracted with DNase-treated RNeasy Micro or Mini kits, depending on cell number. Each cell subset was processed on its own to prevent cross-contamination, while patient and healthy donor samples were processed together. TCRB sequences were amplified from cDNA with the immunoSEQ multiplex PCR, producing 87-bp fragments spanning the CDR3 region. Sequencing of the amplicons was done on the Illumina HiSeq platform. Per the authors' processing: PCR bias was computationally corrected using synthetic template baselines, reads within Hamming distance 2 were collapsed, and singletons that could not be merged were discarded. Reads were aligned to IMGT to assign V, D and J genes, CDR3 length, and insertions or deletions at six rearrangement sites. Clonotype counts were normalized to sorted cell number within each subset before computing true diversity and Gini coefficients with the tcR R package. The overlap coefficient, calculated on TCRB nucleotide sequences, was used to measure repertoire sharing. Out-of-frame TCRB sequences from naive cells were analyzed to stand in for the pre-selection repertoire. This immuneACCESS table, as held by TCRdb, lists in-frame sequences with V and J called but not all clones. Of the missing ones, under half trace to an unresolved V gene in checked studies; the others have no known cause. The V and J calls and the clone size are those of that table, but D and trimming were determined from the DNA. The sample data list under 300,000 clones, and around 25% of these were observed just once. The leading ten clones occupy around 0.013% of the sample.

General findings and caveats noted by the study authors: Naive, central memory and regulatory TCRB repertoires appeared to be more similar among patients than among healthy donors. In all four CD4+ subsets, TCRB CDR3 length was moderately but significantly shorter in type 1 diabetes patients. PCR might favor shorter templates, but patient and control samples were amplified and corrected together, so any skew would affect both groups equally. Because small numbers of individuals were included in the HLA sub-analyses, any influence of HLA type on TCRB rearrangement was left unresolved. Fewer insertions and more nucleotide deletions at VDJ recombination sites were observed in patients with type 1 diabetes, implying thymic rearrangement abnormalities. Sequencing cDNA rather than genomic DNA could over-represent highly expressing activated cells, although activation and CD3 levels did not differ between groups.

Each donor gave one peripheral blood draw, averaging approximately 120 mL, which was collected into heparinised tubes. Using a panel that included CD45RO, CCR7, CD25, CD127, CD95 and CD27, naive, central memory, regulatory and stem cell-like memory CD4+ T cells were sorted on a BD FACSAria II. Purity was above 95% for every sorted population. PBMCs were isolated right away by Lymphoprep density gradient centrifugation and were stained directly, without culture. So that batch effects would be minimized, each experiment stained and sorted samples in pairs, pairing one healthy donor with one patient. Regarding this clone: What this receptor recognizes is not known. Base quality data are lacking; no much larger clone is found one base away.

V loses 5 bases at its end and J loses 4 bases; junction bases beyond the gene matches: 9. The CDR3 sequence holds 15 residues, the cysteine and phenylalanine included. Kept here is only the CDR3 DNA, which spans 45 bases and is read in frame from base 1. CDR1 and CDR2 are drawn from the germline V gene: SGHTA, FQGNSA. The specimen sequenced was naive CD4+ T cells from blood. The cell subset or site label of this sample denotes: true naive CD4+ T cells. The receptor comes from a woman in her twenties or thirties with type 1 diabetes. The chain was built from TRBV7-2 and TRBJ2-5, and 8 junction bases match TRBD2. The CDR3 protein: CASSARLLAGETQYF. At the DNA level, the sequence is TGTGCCAGCAGCGCCCGACTTCTAGCGGGAGAGACCCAGTACTTC.